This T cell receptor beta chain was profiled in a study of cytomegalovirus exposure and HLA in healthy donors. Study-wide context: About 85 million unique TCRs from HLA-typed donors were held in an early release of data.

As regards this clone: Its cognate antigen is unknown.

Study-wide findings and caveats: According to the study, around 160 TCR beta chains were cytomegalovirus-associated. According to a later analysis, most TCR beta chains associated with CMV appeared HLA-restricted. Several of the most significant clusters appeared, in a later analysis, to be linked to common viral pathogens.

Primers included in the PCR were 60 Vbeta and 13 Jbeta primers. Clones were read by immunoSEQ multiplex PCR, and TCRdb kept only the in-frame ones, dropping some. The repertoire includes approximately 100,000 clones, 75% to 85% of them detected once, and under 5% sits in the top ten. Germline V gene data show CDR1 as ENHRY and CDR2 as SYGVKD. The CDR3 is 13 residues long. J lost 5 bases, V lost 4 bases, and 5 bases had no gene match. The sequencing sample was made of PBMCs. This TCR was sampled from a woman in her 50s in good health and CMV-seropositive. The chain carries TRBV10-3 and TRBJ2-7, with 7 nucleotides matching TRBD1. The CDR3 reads CAISVTGNNEQYF. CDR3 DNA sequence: TGTGCCATCAGTGTGACAGGGAACAACGAGCAGTACTTC.